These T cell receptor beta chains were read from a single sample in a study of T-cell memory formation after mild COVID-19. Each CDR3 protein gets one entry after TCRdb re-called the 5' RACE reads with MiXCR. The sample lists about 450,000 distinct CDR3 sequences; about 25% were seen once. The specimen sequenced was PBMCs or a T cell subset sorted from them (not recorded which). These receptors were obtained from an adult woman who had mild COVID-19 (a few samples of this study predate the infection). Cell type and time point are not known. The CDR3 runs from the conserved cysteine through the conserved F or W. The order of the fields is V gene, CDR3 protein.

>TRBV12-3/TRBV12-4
CASESSGNTIYF
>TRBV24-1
CATSASGIRDATEAFF
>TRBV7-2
CASRAGGYEQYF
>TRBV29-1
CSVEDWGEAGANVLTF
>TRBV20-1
CSARGSTDSRTPQETQYF
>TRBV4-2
CASSQDPFGAFVGTDPEAFF
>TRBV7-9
CASSSRTGTSETQYF
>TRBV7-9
CASSLYVARDEQFF
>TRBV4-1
CASSQDLSFSGANVLTF
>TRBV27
CASRRTGGNEQFF
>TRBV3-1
CASSQENDRVYNSPLHF
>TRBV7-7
CASAAGELFF
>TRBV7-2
CASSLAFTELTDTQYF
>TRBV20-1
CSASVGPYGYTF
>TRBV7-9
CASSPSRLLGYTF
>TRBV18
CASSPPAGVNTEAFF
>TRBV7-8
CASSEGARRGTEAFF
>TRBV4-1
CASSRVGSYEQYF
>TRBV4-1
CASSPRSGELFF
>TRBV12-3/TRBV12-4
CASSPGGDSNQPQHF
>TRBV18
CASSSGTLRKNIQYF
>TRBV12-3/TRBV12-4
CASSLGLLEAFF
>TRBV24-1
CATRARQGAADTQYF
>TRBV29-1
CSVEDVSGGITGELFF
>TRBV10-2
CASSESPGQETQYF
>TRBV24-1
CATSLSGGTYNEQFF
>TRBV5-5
CASSPDRGEQYF
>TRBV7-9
CASSSSGNPNEQFF
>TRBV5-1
CASSLARASAGSDTQYF
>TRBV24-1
CATRIGGNTEAFF
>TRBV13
CASSLGRGQGAYEQYF
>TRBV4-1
CASSQDRSAYEQYF
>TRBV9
CASSVGGYLTDTQYF